The 30 T cell receptor beta chains below were found in one sample sequenced in a study of blood T cell repertoires in COVID-19. Sequenced by immunoSEQ multiplex PCR; TCRdb stores in-frame clones only, minus some. The table includes about 90,000 clones, 85% detected once. The material sequenced was peripheral blood. The receptors here all came from a man in his forties or fifties with acute or convalescent COVID-19.

V usage is TRBV18 and J usage is TRBJ2-7; D is unresolved. V was cut by 0 bases and J by 2 bases, with 8 bases left in between. Germline V gives CDR1 KGHSH, CDR2 LQKENI. The CDR3 runs 14 residues. The CDR3 nucleotides are TGTGCCAGCTCACCACCTGTCAGTCCCTACGAGCAGTACTTC. Its translation: CASSPPVSPYEQYF.

This chain joins TRBV6-5 and TRBJ1-2; D remains ambiguous. Germline-derived CDR1 and CDR2 are MNHEY and SVGAGI. CDR3 length: 13 residues. V was cut by 3 bases and J by 6 bases, with 11 bases left in between. CDR3 DNA: TGTGCCAGCAGTTATCGAGGGATAGATGGCTACACCTTC. Its protein is CASSYRGIDGYTF.

Worth noting for this clone: Other DNA sequences in this specimen translate into the identical CDR3. This chain links TRBV27 with TRBJ2-5; 7 nucleotides align to TRBD1. The CDR3 has 16 amino acids. CDR1 and CDR2 (germline): MNHEY, SMNVEV (reference sequence). V lost 5 bases and J lost 0; bases outside the gene matches: 9. CDR3 coding DNA: TGTGCCAGCAGTCCCCGGACAGGACGAGACCAAGAGACCCAGTACTTC. This gives the protein CASSPRTGRDQETQYF.

The V gene is TRBV6-5, the J gene TRBJ1-1, with 12 bases identical to TRBD1. The CDR3 sequence is 14 residues long. The J segment lost 2 bases and the V segment lost 7 bases, leaving 2 bases of the junction unmatched. Germline loops: CDR1 MNHEY, CDR2 SVGAGI. This CDR3 reads CASTGTGGNTEAFF. The DNA of the CDR3 is TGTGCCAGCACCGGGACAGGGGGCAACACTGAAGCTTTCTTT.

V usage is TRBV30 and J usage is TRBJ1-5; TRBD1 matches at 8 bases. The CDR3 loop spans 17 amino acids. Germline values: CDR1 GTSNPN, CDR2 SVGIG (reference sequence). The V gene end was trimmed by 1 base and the J gene end by 5 bases; junction bases not matched to a gene: 13. The chain's CDR3 is CAWSGTGGASSDQPQHF. The CDR3 DNA follows: TGTGCCTGGAGTGGTACAGGGGGTGCTTCTTCCGATCAGCCCCAGCATTTT.

The chain is built from TRBV29-1 and TRBJ2-1; 8 nucleotides agree with TRBD2. After removal of 7 bases from V and 0 bases from J, the junction contained 5 bases not matched to a gene. The V gene's germline CDR1 is SQVTM and CDR2 ANQGSEA. This CDR3 is built from 14 residues. The CDR3 protein is CSASGGSSYNEQFF. CDR3 coding DNA: TGCAGCGCCTCGGGGGGGAGCTCCTACAATGAGCAGTTCTTC.

The rearrangement joins TRBV24-1 to TRBJ2-5; 8 bases line up with TRBD2. The V and J ends lost 3 bases and 2 bases, in that order; junction bases with no gene match: 7. The germline CDR1 and CDR2 sequences are KGHDR and SFDVKD. This CDR3 spans 16 amino acids. The CDR3 DNA follows: TGTGCCACCAGTGATAAAGTAGCGGGGTTACAAGAGACCCAGTACTTC. Translated: CATSDKVAGLQETQYF.

The J gene is TRBJ1-2, the V gene TRBV11-2; possibly TRBD1 for D (5 bases). Germline V lookup: CDR1 SGHAT, CDR2 FQNNGV. This CDR3 has 13 residues. Trimming pared 4 bases from V and 4 bases from J, leaving 10 bases between. The CDR3 loop reads CASSSTGAYGYTF. CDR3 sequence (DNA): TGTGCCAGCAGCTCTACAGGAGCCTATGGCTACACCTTC. The variable domain in full, completed from reference TRBV11-2 and TRBJ1-2, reads EAGVAQSPRYKIIEKRQSVAFWCNPISGHATLYWYQQILGQGPKLLIQFQNNGVVDDSQLPKDRFSAERLKGVDSTLKIQPAKLEDSAVYLCASSSTGAYGYTFGSGTRLTVV.

The chain is built from TRBV5-5 and TRBJ1-4; no firm D call. Germline CDR1 is SGHKS and CDR2 is YYEKEE (reference sequence). V was clipped by 0 bases and J by 0 bases, with 6 bases between them. CDR3 length equals 15 residues. CDR3 loop: CASSLVLATNEKLFF. In nucleotides, the CDR3 is TGTGCCAGCAGCTTGGTCCTAGCAACTAATGAAAAACTGTTTTTT.

The chain couples TRBV27 to TRBJ2-7; D might be TRBD1 (7 bases). Germline loops: CDR1 MNHEY, CDR2 SMNVEV (reference sequence). Trimming removed 4 bases from V and 6 bases from J, with 19 bases in between. CDR3 length: 15 amino acids. The CDR3 bases are TGTGCCAGCAGTTCTCAGGGGGGATACGGGAGCGAGCAGTACTTC. The encoded protein is CASSSQGGYGSEQYF.

This chain joins TRBV19 and TRBJ1-5; D is undetermined. Trimming left V 9 bases short and J 0 bases short, with 15 bases between. This CDR3 comprises 15 residues. Germline V gene sequence: CDR1 LNHDA, CDR2 SQIVND (reference sequence). The CDR3 loop is CASMRTPRSNQPQHF. The CDR3 DNA follows: TGTGCCAGCATGCGAACTCCCCGTAGCAATCAGCCCCAGCATTTT.

The chain uses TRBV21-1 and TRBJ2-5; TRBD1, the table's D call, lacks a check against the DNA. TRBV21-1 is designated a pseudogene. This CDR3 is 15 amino acids long. The CDR3 spells CASVTGLNPGETQYF. The DNA of the CDR3 is TGTGCCAGCGTCACAGGTCTTAACCCGGGAGAGACCCAGTACTTC.

The chain recombines TRBV5-1 with TRBJ1-1, with TRBD1 matching 10 bases. The CDR3 sequence is 16 residues long. The germline gives CDR1 SGHRS, CDR2 YFSETQ. Unmatched junction bases numbered 9, after V lost 4 bases and J lost 3 bases. Here the CDR3 reads CASSPGQGDRDTEAFF. The DNA for the CDR3 is TGCGCCAGCAGCCCAGGACAGGGGGATAGAGACACTGAAGCTTTCTTT.

J is TRBJ2-7 and V is TRBV11-2; TRBD1 aligns across 7 bases. The CDR3 covers 13 residues. Germline assignment: CDR1 SGHAT and CDR2 FQNNGV. V lost 3 bases to trimming and J lost 6 bases; unmatched junction nucleotides: 5. CDR3 in amino acids: CASSFDRAGEQYF. The DNA of the CDR3 is TGTGCCAGCAGCTTCGACAGGGCGGGCGAGCAGTACTTC.

The chain carries TRBV29-1 and TRBJ2-2; D might be TRBD1 (6 bases). CDR1 SQVTM and CDR2 ANQGSEA come from the germline V gene. CDR3 length: 14 residues. Trimming cost V 4 bases and J 3 bases, with 12 bases left between them. CDR3 nucleotides: TGCAGCGTTGCCGGGACAACGGACACCGGGGAGCTGTTTTTT. Its translation is CSVAGTTDTGELFF.

The chain has TRBV28 and TRBJ2-3; the match to TRBD1 covers 8 bases. The germline V gene encodes CDR1 MDHEN and CDR2 SYDVKM. Germline trimming cut 6 bases from V and 3 bases from J; bases unmatched to any gene: 14. The CDR3 covers 17 residues. CDR3 sequence reads: CASRKLRQGSMTDTQYF. The CDR3 coding sequence is TGTGCCAGCAGGAAACTAAGACAGGGGTCGATGACAGATACGCAGTATTTT.

This clone was counted only a few times. V is TRBV6-1 and J is TRBJ2-7; 9 bases map to TRBD1. V shed 2 bases, J shed 5 bases, and the junction held 7 bases outside the gene matches. Germline V CDR1 and CDR2: MNHNS, SASEGT. This CDR3 is 15 amino acids long. The CDR3 here is CASSEPGTGMNEQYF. CDR3 nucleotide sequence: TGTGCCAGCAGTGAACCGGGGACAGGGATGAACGAGCAGTACTTC.

In its sample, this clone was seen a few times. The chain links TRBV19 to TRBJ2-1, with TRBD2 identical over 7 bases. CDR3 size: 15 residues. With V trimmed by 4 bases and J by 9 bases, 12 bases remained unmatched. Germline-derived CDR1 and CDR2 are LNHDA and SQIVND (reference sequence). The CDR3: CASSRIERDAGEQFF. CDR3 nucleotides: TGTGCCAGTAGTAGAATCGAGCGGGACGCCGGTGAGCAGTTCTTC.

The V and J genes are TRBV7-2 and TRBJ1-2; D is undetermined. With 1 base removed from V and 2 bases from J, the gap between germline ends came to 8 bases. Germline CDR1 SGHTA, CDR2 FQGNSA. The CDR3 extends over 14 amino acids. The CDR3 sequence is CASSLGGGNYGYTF. The CDR3, as DNA: TGTGCCAGCAGCTTAGGGGGAGGAAACTATGGCTACACCTTC.

The V call is TRBV5-1, the J call TRBJ1-4; D unresolved. The CDR3 loop spans 14 amino acids. Between the trimmed V and J ends, which lost 1 base and 1 base, there was a span of 5 bases. Germline CDR1 and CDR2: SGHRS and YFSETQ. The CDR3 region is CASSLSLTNEKLFF. CDR3 DNA sequence: TGCGCCAGCAGCTTGTCTCTAACTAATGAAAAACTGTTTTTT.

The rearrangement joins TRBV5-5 to TRBJ2-7; TRBD1 matches 8 bases. The CDR3 totals 13 residues. The germline V gene has CDR1 SGHKS and CDR2 YYEKEE (reference sequence). The V gene end was trimmed by 2 bases and the J gene end by 6 bases; junction bases not matched to a gene: 4. CDR3: CASSFTRGPEQYF. CDR3 in DNA: TGTGCCAGCAGCTTCACCAGGGGGCCCGAGCAGTACTTC.

The chain joins TRBV18 to TRBJ2-7; the D gene is possibly TRBD1 (6 bases). The germline V gene encodes CDR1 KGHSH and CDR2 LQKENI. CDR3 length equals 13 residues. V gave up 4 bases and J gave up 5 bases, with 12 bases separating them. CDR3 coding DNA: TGTGCCAGCTCACGAACAGGGTCCGACGAGCAGTACTTC. Encoded protein: CASSRTGSDEQYF.

The V and J genes are TRBV5-4 and TRBJ2-2; D is unresolved. Germline CDR1 is SGHNT and CDR2 is YYREEE (reference sequence). Trimming took off 3 bases at V and 0 bases at J, with 6 bases between the two ends. The CDR3 contains 14 residues. The CDR3 loop is CASSSSSNTGELFF. The DNA of the CDR3 is TGTGCCAGCAGCTCGAGCTCGAACACCGGGGAGCTGTTTTTT.

The V call is TRBV20-1, the J call TRBJ2-5; TRBD2 matches 10 bases. Unmatched junction bases numbered 6, after V lost 4 bases and J lost 1 base. This CDR3 has 15 residues. Looked up from germline, CDR1 is DFQATT and CDR2 is SNEGSKA (reference sequence). CDR3 sequence reads: CSANEASGSQETQYF. As DNA, the CDR3 is TGCAGTGCTAATGAAGCTAGCGGGAGCCAAGAGACCCAGTACTTC.

The table lists this clone with a count of one. The chain combines TRBV27 with TRBJ1-6; 7 bases agree with TRBD1. This CDR3 comprises 17 residues. The J segment lost 5 bases and the V segment lost 0 bases, leaving 7 bases of the junction unmatched. Germline V gives CDR1 MNHEY, CDR2 SMNVEV (reference sequence). CDR3 region: CASSLSRGQRNNSPLHF. The CDR3 bases are TGTGCCAGCAGTTTATCGCGGGGACAGCGGAATAATTCACCCCTCCACTTT.

The chain recombines TRBV4-2 with TRBJ2-7; TRBD2 might be the D (6 bases). The length of the CDR3 is 15 residues. Trimming took off 1 base at V and 2 bases at J, with 12 bases between the two ends. Germline-derived CDR1 and CDR2 are LGHNA and YNFKEQ. The CDR3 protein is CASSQGLGGAYEQYF. CDR3 bases: TGTGCCAGCAGCCAAGGACTAGGAGGGGCCTACGAGCAGTACTTC.

The chain combines TRBV3-1 (or the pseudogene TRBV3-2) with TRBJ2-1, with 11 bases aligning to TRBD2. CDR1 and CDR2 from the germline V gene are LGHDT and YNNKEL (reference sequence). The CDR3 sequence is 13 residues long. V lost 4 bases, J lost 9 bases, and 2 bases stayed unmatched. The CDR3 spells CASSLSGGAEQFF. The CDR3 DNA reads as TGTGCCAGCAGCCTTAGCGGGGGGGCTGAGCAGTTCTTC.

V gene TRBV6-6 combines with J gene TRBJ1-5, with TRBD1 matching over 7 bases. V lost 4 bases and J lost 0; bases outside the gene matches: 6. The V gene's germline CDR1 is MNHNY and CDR2 SVGAGI (reference sequence). The CDR3 has 16 amino acids. CDR3 amino acids: CASSLKTGTSNQPQHF. CDR3 DNA sequence: TGTGCCAGCAGTTTAAAGACAGGGACTAGCAATCAGCCCCAGCATTTT.

This clone was counted between two and nine times. The rearrangement joins TRBV7-9 to TRBJ2-3; 11 bases align to TRBD2. After removal of 4 bases from V and 0 bases from J, the junction contained 3 bases not matched to a gene. This CDR3 has 16 residues. Germline CDR1 reads SEHNR; CDR2 reads FQNEAQ (reference sequence). CDR3 DNA: TGTGCCAGCAGCTCTCTAGCGGGGGGAAGCACAGATACGCAGTATTTT. Protein sequence: CASSSLAGGSTDTQYF. Complete variable domain (other parts from reference TRBV7-9 and TRBJ2-3): DTGVSQNPRHKITKRGQNVTFRCDPISEHNRLYWYRQTLGQGPEFLTYFQNEAQLEKSRLLSDRFSAERPKGSFSTLEIQRTEQGDSAMYLCASSSLAGGSTDTQYFGPGTRLTVL.

J is TRBJ1-5 and V is TRBV7-9, with a tentative D call TRBD1 (6 bases). The CDR3 loop spans 15 amino acids. The V end lost 5 bases, the J end lost 1 base, and 12 bases lay between the germline ends. Germline lookup yields CDR1 SEHNR and CDR2 FQNEAQ (reference sequence). This CDR3 is CASSQSDRSNQPQHF. For the CDR3, the DNA is TGTGCCAGCAGCCAAAGTGACAGGAGCAATCAGCCCCAGCATTTT.